Below, 16 T cell receptor beta chains from the same sample are listed, as sequenced in a study of blood T cells in healthy people across ages. For the second PCR, which ran for about 6 to 12 cycles, a sample-barcoded 5' primer and a J-beta primer mix were used. Each CDR3 protein gets one entry after TCRdb re-called the 5' RACE reads with MiXCR. The data contain hundreds of thousands of distinct CDR3 sequences, around a quarter of them singletons. This sample also appeared in a second study, on T cells of mothers and their children.

Input material: blood. The receptors shown here come from a boy between 2 and 10 years old in good health.

The table lists this clonotype with a few counts. The chain recombines TRBV29-1 with TRBJ1-2; D might be TRBD1 (6 bases). The V end lost 1 base, the J end lost 5 bases, and 8 bases lay between the germline ends. This CDR3 contains 12 residues. Germline assignment: CDR1 SQVTM and CDR2 ANQGSEA. For the CDR3, the DNA is TGCAGCGTTGAAGGTCAGGGGTATGGCTACACCTTC. Its translation is CSVEGQGYGYTF. The full variable domain, completed using reference TRBV29-1 and TRBJ1-2, is SAVISQKPSRDICQRGTSLTIQCQVDSQVTMMFWYRQQPGQSLTLIATANQGSEATYESGFVIDKFPISRPNLTFSTLTVSNMSPEDSSIYLCSVEGQGYGYTFGSGTRLTVV.

The V call is TRBV12-3 or TRBV12-4, the J call TRBJ2-3; 8 bases are shared with TRBD2. The CDR3 totals 12 residues. The V and J ends lost 8 bases and 4 bases, in that order; junction bases with no gene match: 2. The CDR3 loop reads CASGLAPDTQYF. As DNA, the CDR3 is TGTGCCAGCGGACTAGCCCCAGATACGCAGTATTTT.

V usage is TRBV7-9 and J usage is TRBJ2-5; 7 bases match TRBD1. Germline values: CDR1 SEHNR, CDR2 FQNEAQ (reference sequence). V dropped 5 bases and J dropped 3; count of bases not matched to a gene: 3. The length of the CDR3 is 13 residues. DNA of the CDR3: TGTGCCAGCAGCATCGGGACAGAAGAGACCCAGTACTTC. It encodes CASSIGTEETQYF. The full variable domain, rest sourced from reference TRBV7-9 and TRBJ2-5, is DTGVSQNPRHKITKRGQNVTFRCDPISEHNRLYWYRQTLGQGPEFLTYFQNEAQLEKSRLLSDRFSAERPKGSFSTLEIQRTEQGDSAMYLCASSIGTEETQYFGPGTRLLVL.

The V and J genes are TRBV4-1 and TRBJ1-4; D uncertain. Trimming pared 1 base from V and 3 bases from J, leaving 9 bases between. The CDR3 runs 15 residues. The V gene's germline CDR1 is MGHRA and CDR2 YSYEKL. The CDR3 region has the DNA TGCGCCAGCAGCCAAGCACAGCTAGCTAATGAAAAACTGTTTTTT. This gives the protein CASSQAQLANEKLFF.

The V gene is TRBV4-3, the J gene TRBJ2-1; D is unclear. Germline values: CDR1 LGHNA, CDR2 YSLEER. The length of the CDR3 is 16 residues. V was pared by 1 base and J by 0 bases, with 10 bases between. CDR3 bases: TGCGCCAGCAGCCAAGGGGCTTACAGCTCCTACAATGAGCAGTTCTTC. Its protein product is CASSQGAYSSYNEQFF.

V usage is TRBV29-1 and J usage is TRBJ2-7; D gene ambiguous. The CDR3 spans 18 residues. Trimming shortened V by 1 base and J by 10 bases, and 32 bases separated the two germline ends. Per germline, CDR1 SQVTM and CDR2 ANQGSEA. The CDR3: CSVEAADRPYPTQEAQYF. For the CDR3, the DNA is TGCAGCGTTGAAGCGGCCGACCGTCCTTACCCGACCCAAGAGGCCCAGTACTTC.

This clonotype was recorded many times. CDR3 in DNA: TGTGCCAGCAGCCAACAGGGCGCTAACTATGGCTACACCTTC. It translates to CASSQQGANYGYTF. This chain connects TRBV3-1 to TRBJ1-2; D might be TRBD1 (5 bases). Trimming took off 2 bases at V and 0 bases at J, with 7 bases between the two ends. Germline V gives CDR1 LGHDT, CDR2 YNNKEL (reference sequence). The CDR3 covers 14 residues. Complete variable domain (other parts from reference TRBV3-1 and TRBJ1-2): DTAVSQTPKYLVTQMGNDKSIKCEQNLGHDTMYWYKQDSKKFLKIMFSYNNKELIINETVPNRFSPKSPDKAHLNLHINSLELGDSAVYFCASSQQGANYGYTFGSGTRLTVV.

This chain connects TRBV2 to TRBJ2-5; the D is unclear. Trimming stripped 4 bases from V and 9 bases from J, with 18 bases between. The germline V gene has CDR1 SNHLY and CDR2 FYNNEI. CDR3 size: 14 residues. CDR3: CASSVGVKERAQYF. The CDR3 DNA is TGTGCCAGCAGTGTAGGTGTCAAGGAAAGGGCCCAGTACTTC. Full variable domain (outside the CDR3, taken from reference TRBV2 and TRBJ2-5): EPEVTQTPSHQVTQMGQEVILRCVPISNHLYFYWYRQILGQKVEFLVSFYNNEISEKSEIFDDQFSVERPDGSNFTLKIRSTKLEDSAMYFCASSVGVKERAQYFGPGTRLLVL.

This chain links TRBV2 with TRBJ1-2; TRBD1 might be the D (5 bases). Germline V gives CDR1 SNHLY, CDR2 FYNNEI. Trimming pared 4 bases from V and 8 bases from J, leaving 11 bases between. CDR3 length: 12 amino acids. DNA for the CDR3: TGTGCCAGCAGTGTGTGGGGGGGAGGCTACACCTTC. Translated: CASSVWGGGYTF.

Points on this clonotype: The junction shows a germline mismatch at one end, possibly a read error. The chain has TRBV12-3 or TRBV12-4 and TRBJ1-2; 8 bases match TRBD1. This CDR3 has 14 amino acids. The CDR3 region has the DNA TGTGCCGGCAGCTCAGACAGGGGTTGGAATGGCTACACCTTC. As protein: CAGSSDRGWNGYTF.

This rearrangement joins TRBV7-9 to TRBJ1-2; possibly TRBD1 for D (5 bases). Germline V gene sequence: CDR1 SEHNR, CDR2 FQNEAQ (reference sequence). The V and J ends lost 5 bases and 8 bases respectively, with 9 bases between them. The CDR3 is made up of 11 amino acids. CDR3 sequence: CASSPNRGYTF. CDR3 coding DNA: TGTGCCAGCAGCCCAAACAGGGGCTACACCTTC.

The chain carries TRBV6-2 or TRBV6-3 and TRBJ2-1, with 8 positions matching TRBD2. V dropped 7 bases and J dropped 7; count of bases not matched to a gene: 12. Germline values: CDR1 MNHEY, CDR2 SVGEGT. The CDR3 consists of 15 residues. The CDR3 here is CASTKAGLGVNEQFF. The CDR3 region has the DNA TGTGCCAGCACCAAAGCGGGACTAGGGGTAAATGAGCAGTTCTTC.

Points on this clonotype: One end of the junction is discordant with germline, which a read error may explain. The gene calls are TRBV14 and TRBJ2-3; unclear D gene. This CDR3 is built from 14 residues. CDR1 is SGHDN and CDR2 is FVKESK in the germline V gene. The CDR3 nucleotides read TGTGTCAGCAGCCAAGATCTCGACACAGATACGCAGTATTTT. This gives the protein CVSSQDLDTDTQYF.

This rearrangement joins TRBV7-9 to TRBJ1-1; no definite D call. CDR1 is SEHNR, CDR2 FQNEAQ, per germline (reference sequence). Trimming cost V 3 bases and J 6 bases, with 14 bases left between them. The CDR3 is made up of 14 amino acids. CDR3 loop: CASSLYGRTAEAFF. The CDR3 bases are TGTGCCAGCAGCTTGTATGGCAGGACCGCTGAAGCTTTCTTT.

This clonotype was observed a few times. V usage is TRBV23-1 and J usage is TRBJ2-5; 7 bases map to TRBD1. TRBV23-1 is assigned to the ORF class and has an uncertain function. This CDR3 is 15 amino acids long. Trimming removed 4 bases from V and 1 base from J; junction bases left unmatched: 6. The CDR3 DNA follows: TGCGCCAGCAGTCGCGAGACAGGGCCCCAAGAGACCCAGTACTTC. Its translation is CASSRETGPQETQYF.

V is TRBV20-1 and J is TRBJ2-7; D call uncertain. The CDR3 extends over 14 amino acids. Germline V gene sequence: CDR1 DFQATT, CDR2 SNEGSKA (reference sequence). V gave up 6 bases and J gave up 3 bases, with 18 bases separating them. The CDR3 reads CSAPRSGAVYEQYF. For the CDR3, the DNA is TGCAGTGCCCCTCGGTCGGGTGCCGTCTACGAGCAGTACTTC.